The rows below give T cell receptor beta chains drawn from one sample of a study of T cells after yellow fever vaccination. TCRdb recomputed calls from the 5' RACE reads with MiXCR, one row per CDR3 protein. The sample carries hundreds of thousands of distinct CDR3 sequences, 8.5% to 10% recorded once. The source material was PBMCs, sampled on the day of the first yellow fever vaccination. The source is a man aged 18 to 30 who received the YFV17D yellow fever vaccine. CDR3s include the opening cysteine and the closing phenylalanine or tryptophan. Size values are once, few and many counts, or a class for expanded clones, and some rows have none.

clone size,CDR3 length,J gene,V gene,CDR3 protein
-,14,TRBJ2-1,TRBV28,CASRLRDRYNEQFF
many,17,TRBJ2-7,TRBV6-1,CASSLNPGPAESYEQYF
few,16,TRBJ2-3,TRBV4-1,CASSQVRGGPTDTQYF
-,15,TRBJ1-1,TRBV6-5,CASSTTSGGNTEAFF
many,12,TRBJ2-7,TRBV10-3,CAISEQGHEQYF
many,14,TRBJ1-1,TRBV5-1,CASSPDTGNTEAFF
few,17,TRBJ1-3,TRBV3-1,CASSPAFGLISGNTIYF
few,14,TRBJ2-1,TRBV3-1,CASSRGGAGNEQFF
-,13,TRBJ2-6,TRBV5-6,CATGNSGANVLTF
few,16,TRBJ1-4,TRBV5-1,CASSLAEIWANEKLFF
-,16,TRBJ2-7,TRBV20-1,CSARVFEVAGAYEQYF
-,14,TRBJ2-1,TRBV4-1,CASSQGSRANEQFF
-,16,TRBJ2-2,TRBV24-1,CATSDFLGQGAGELFF
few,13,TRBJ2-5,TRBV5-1,CASSITSRETQYF
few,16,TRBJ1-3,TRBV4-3,CASSQEPNRAGNTIYF
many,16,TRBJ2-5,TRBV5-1,CASSLQLAGGLETQYF
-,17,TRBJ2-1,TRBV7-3,CASSFVPGLAGNNEQFF
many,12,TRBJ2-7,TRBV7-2,CASSDGYYEQYF
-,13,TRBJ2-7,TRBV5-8,CASTMAAPYEQYF
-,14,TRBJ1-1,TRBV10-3,CAIRRTELNTEAFF
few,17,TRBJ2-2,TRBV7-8,CASSLDPGLERTGELFF
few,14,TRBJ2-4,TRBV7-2,CASSSGVAKNIQYF
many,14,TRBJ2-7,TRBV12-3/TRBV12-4,CASSLALGEYEQYF
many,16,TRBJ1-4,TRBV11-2,CASSPDGGAGREKLFF
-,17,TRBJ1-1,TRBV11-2,CASSLDFGNRGHTEAFF
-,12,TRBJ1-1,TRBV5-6,CASTGLNTEAFF
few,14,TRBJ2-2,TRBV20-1,CSASPGLNTGELFF
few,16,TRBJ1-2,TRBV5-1,CASSLGAHGRVYGYTF
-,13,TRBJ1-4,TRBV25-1,CASSGRDLGKLFF
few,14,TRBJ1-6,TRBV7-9,CASSPQTTGSPLHF
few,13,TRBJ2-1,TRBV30,CAWGLAPYNEQFF
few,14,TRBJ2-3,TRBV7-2,CASSLTGFTDTQYF
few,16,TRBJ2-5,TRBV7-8,CASSPGRAVGQETQYF